This record concerns one T cell receptor beta chain sequence. What it binds is unknown. Sample-barcoded 5' priming and a J-beta primer mix drove a second PCR of 7 to 11 cycles. TCRdb analysed the 5' RACE reads with MiXCR anew, one entry per CDR3 protein. The sample includes 800,000 to 950,000 distinct CDR3 sequences, about 34% of them seen just once. These data are taken from a study of blood T cells in healthy people across ages. Findings of the study overall: There was no known CMV status for donors, so expanded clonotype changes were possibly confounded. TCR beta diversity, measured per million T cells, fell in a roughly linear way with age.

V lost 3 bases to trimming and J lost 11 bases, with 16 bases between them. This CDR3 spans 13 amino acids. The TCR comes from a man aged 18 to 29 in good health. Source material: blood. This chain joins TRBV12-3 or TRBV12-4 and TRBJ1-1; D is unresolved. The CDR3 nucleotides are TGTGCCAGCAGTTTTGGTCTCCCCATACCGGCTTTCTTT. This sequence encodes CASSFGLPIPAFF.